The T cell receptor beta chain under discussion was sequenced for a study of cytotoxic CD8 clonotypes in ibrutinib-treated CLL. Across the whole study: Response was recorded as partial in around 25 patients and complete in 2; at median about 6 years, approximately 14 remained remitted and approximately twelve had progressed. Notes on the study in general: Clonality was higher at ibrutinib response and returned toward baseline at progression.

This clone has only a few counts. What it recognizes is unknown. The assay was immunoSEQ multiplex PCR, and TCRdb's table has in-frame clones only and misses some. The table records more than 300,000 clones, just under 80% of them present only once. The sample consisted of PBMCs, taken before ibrutinib treatment. The origin of this receptor is a human donor with chronic lymphocytic leukemia.

The CDR3 here is CASSGTGSYEQYF. As DNA, the CDR3 is TGTGCCAGCTCCGGGACAGGGAGCTACGAGCAGTACTTC. The rearrangement joins TRBV13 to TRBJ2-7; 9 positions match TRBD1. The CDR3 runs 13 residues. The germline V gene encodes CDR1 PRHDT and CDR2 FYEKMQ (reference sequence). J gave up 3 bases and V 8 bases, and 5 bases lay outside the gene matches.